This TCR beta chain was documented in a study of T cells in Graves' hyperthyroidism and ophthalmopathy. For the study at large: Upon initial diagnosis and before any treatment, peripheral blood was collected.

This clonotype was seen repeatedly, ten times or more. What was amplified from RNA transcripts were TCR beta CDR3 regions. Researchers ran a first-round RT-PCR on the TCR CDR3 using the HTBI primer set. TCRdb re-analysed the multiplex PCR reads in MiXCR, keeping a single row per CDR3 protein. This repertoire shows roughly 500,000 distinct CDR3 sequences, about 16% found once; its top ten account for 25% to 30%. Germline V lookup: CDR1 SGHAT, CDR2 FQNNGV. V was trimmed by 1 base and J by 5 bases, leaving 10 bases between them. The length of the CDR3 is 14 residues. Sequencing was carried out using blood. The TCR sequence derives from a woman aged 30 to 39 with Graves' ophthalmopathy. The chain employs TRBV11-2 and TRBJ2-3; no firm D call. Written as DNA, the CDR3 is TGTGCCAGCAGCTTAGGAACCTTCCAAGATACGCAGTATTTT. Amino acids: CASSLGTFQDTQYF.